These 17 T cell receptor beta chains share one sample of origin, sequenced in a study of blood T cells in healthy people across ages. Through a sample-barcoded 5' primer and a J-beta primer mix, a second PCR was run for roughly 6 to 12 cycles. In TCRdb, the 5' RACE reads were re-called with MiXCR into one record per CDR3 protein. This sample carries 800,000 or so distinct CDR3 sequences, roughly 25% of them seen once, and the ten largest clones take approximately 3.7%. The same sample was also studied in work on T cells of mothers and their children.

Sequences were obtained from blood. The receptors come from a boy under 18 in good health.

The chain couples TRBV28 to TRBJ1-1; 8 bases map to TRBD1. Per the germline V gene, CDR1 is MDHEN and CDR2 is SYDVKM. V shed 6 bases, J shed 7 bases, and the junction held 4 bases outside the gene matches. The CDR3 sequence is 12 residues long. The CDR3 region is CASRGTGGEAFF. The CDR3 DNA follows: TGTGCCAGCAGAGGAACAGGGGGTGAAGCTTTCTTT.

J is TRBJ2-7 and V is TRBV11-1; D not resolved. V lost 5 bases and J 7 bases, leaving 15 bases between the germline ends. The length of the CDR3 is 13 residues. The germline CDR1 and CDR2 sequences are SGHAT and FQDESV (reference sequence). In DNA, the CDR3 is TGTGCCAGCAGCCCAGGACCATCCCGGGAGCAGTACTTC. Translation: CASSPGPSREQYF.

This clonotype has only a few counts. This chain links TRBV30 with TRBJ1-2; D is undetermined. The CDR3 consists of 16 residues. The germline V gene encodes CDR1 GTSNPN and CDR2 SVGIG (reference sequence). Trimming cost V 0 bases and J 3 bases, with 17 bases left between them. The CDR3 DNA sequence: TGTGCCTGGAGTGTAGGGCTGTCGTGGGTTGACTATGGCTACACCTTC. This sequence encodes CAWSVGLSWVDYGYTF.

The chain links TRBV20-1 to TRBJ2-5, with 7 bases aligning to TRBD2. V gave up 8 bases and J gave up 7 bases; unmatched junction bases: 10. The CDR3 is 12 amino acids. The germline CDR1 and CDR2 sequences are DFQATT and SNEGSKA (reference sequence). CDR3 bases: TGCAGTACAGGACTAGGAAACCCGACCCAGTACTTC. As protein: CSTGLGNPTQYF.

In its sample, this clonotype was seen a few times. V is TRBV5-6 and J is TRBJ2-3; D might be TRBD2 (5 bases). V lost 3 bases to trimming and J lost 1 base, with 18 bases between them. The CDR3 has 17 amino acids. Germline V gene data show CDR1 as SGHDT and CDR2 as YYEEEE. CDR3 residues: CASSSTQRGVGTDTQYF. The DNA for the CDR3 is TGTGCCAGCAGCTCAACACAACGGGGAGTAGGCACAGATACGCAGTATTTT.

This sequence joins TRBV28 and TRBJ1-5; 8 bases match TRBD1. Germline V gene data show CDR1 as MDHEN and CDR2 as SYDVKM. Germline trimming cut 3 bases from V and 2 bases from J; bases unmatched to any gene: 3. This CDR3 spans 15 amino acids. CDR3 DNA: TGTGCCAGCAGTTTTCAGGGGGCTCGCAATCAGCCCCAGCATTTT. This translates into CASSFQGARNQPQHF.

This clonotype was detected only a few times. The rearrangement uses TRBV6-2 or TRBV6-3 and TRBJ2-5; TRBD2 aligns across 11 bases. Judging by the DNA end, TRBJ2-7 fits better; the J call may be wrong. Germline CDR1 reads MNHEY; CDR2 reads SVGEGT. This CDR3 comprises 13 residues. As DNA, the CDR3 is TGTGCCAGCAAGACTAGCGGGGATTACGAGCAGTACTTC. Translation: CASKTSGDYEQYF.

Only a few counts were recorded for this clonotype. V usage is TRBV11-2 and J usage is TRBJ1-1; D possibly corresponds to TRBD1 (6 bases). The CDR3 runs to 15 residues. Germline V gene data show CDR1 as SGHAT and CDR2 as FQNNGV. Deletions cut 3 bases from V and 1 base from J, with 12 bases between. CDR3 in amino acids: CASSFLQGGNTEAFF. CDR3 DNA sequence: TGTGCCAGCAGCTTCTTACAGGGCGGGAACACTGAAGCTTTCTTT. Full variable domain (rest looked up from reference TRBV11-2 and TRBJ1-1): EAGVAQSPRYKIIEKRQSVAFWCNPISGHATLYWYQQILGQGPKLLIQFQNNGVVDDSQLPKDRFSAERLKGVDSTLKIQPAKLEDSAVYLCASSFLQGGNTEAFFGQGTRLTVV.

This clonotype was picked up a small number of times. This chain joins TRBV27 and TRBJ2-3; TRBD2 matches at 10 bases. The CDR3 contains 15 residues. The V gene's germline CDR1 is MNHEY and CDR2 SMNVEV (reference sequence). With V trimmed by 6 bases and J by 9 bases, 12 bases remained unmatched. CDR3 protein: CASSMGSAAGGTQYF. The CDR3 bases are TGTGCCAGCAGCATGGGGTCGGCAGCGGGAGGGACGCAGTATTTT.

The chain is built from TRBV18 and TRBJ2-2, with D hard to call. CDR1 is KGHSH, CDR2 LQKENI, per germline. CDR3 length: 13 residues. V was pared by 4 bases and J by 1 base, with 4 bases between. The CDR3, as DNA: TGTGCCAGCTCACGGGAGAACACCGGGGAGCTGTTTTTT. Translation gives CASSRENTGELFF.

CDR3 in DNA: TGTGCCAGCAGCTTAAACGGGGGGGCCGCAGAGACCCAGTACTTC. Encoded protein: CASSLNGGAAETQYF. V usage is TRBV7-3 and J usage is TRBJ2-5; 8 bases are shared with TRBD2. CDR3 size: 15 residues. Germline V gives CDR1 SGHTA, CDR2 FQGTGA. After removal of 1 base from V and 4 bases from J, the junction contained 5 bases not matched to a gene.

The rearrangement links TRBV25-1 to TRBJ2-6; D gene unclear. Germline lookup yields CDR1 MGHDK and CDR2 SYGVNS. V lost 5 bases and J lost 4, with 6 bases in between. This CDR3 is 13 amino acids long. Written as DNA, the CDR3 is TGTGCCAGCAGTTTACAGGGGGCCAACGTCCTGACTTTC. As protein: CASSLQGANVLTF.

This clonotype was detected only a few times. The junction and the germline gene differ at one end; a read error may be behind it. The chain joins TRBV7-3 to TRBJ1-1, with D possibly being TRBD1 (5 bases). CDR3 length equals 14 residues. CDR1 is SGHTA and CDR2 is FQGTGA in the germline V gene. CDR3 region: CASSLGTENAEAFF. CDR3 coding DNA: TGTGCCAGCAGCCTCGGGACGGAGAACGCTGAAGCTTTCTTT. The entire variable domain, with the rest obtained from reference TRBV7-3 and TRBJ1-1, is as follows: GAGVSQTPSNKVTEKGKYVELRCDPISGHTALYWYRQSLGQGPEFLIYFQGTGAADDSGLPNDRFFAVRPEGSVSTLKIQRTERGDSAVYLCASSLGTENAEAFFGQGTRLTVV.

This clonotype occurred a few times. CDR3 in amino acids: CSAGLVRETQYF. DNA for the CDR3: TGCAGCGCGGGACTAGTAAGAGAGACCCAGTACTTC. The chain combines TRBV20-1 with TRBJ2-5; 8 bases fit TRBD2. CDR3 length: 12 residues. The germline V gene encodes CDR1 DFQATT and CDR2 SNEGSKA (reference sequence).

There are a few counts of this clonotype. The V gene is TRBV6-5, the J gene TRBJ2-7; perhaps TRBD2 as D (6 bases). V was trimmed by 4 bases and J by 6 bases, leaving 10 bases between them. Germline CDR1 and CDR2: MNHEY and SVGAGI. The CDR3 loop spans 12 amino acids. CDR3 sequence reads: CASSSTSSEQYF. In DNA form, the CDR3 reads TGTGCCAGCAGTTCGACTAGTTCCGAGCAGTACTTC.

This clonotype has just a few counts. A read error may account for a junction end that differs from germline. The rearrangement links TRBV7-2 to TRBJ1-2; D not resolved. CDR1 is SGHTA and CDR2 is FQGNSA in the germline V gene. The CDR3 consists of 15 residues. The DNA of the CDR3 is TGTGCTAGCAGCTTGAGCAGAACCACAGCAGACGGCTACACCTTC. Translated, it gives CASSLSRTTADGYTF.

This rearrangement joins TRBV28 to TRBJ1-5; D unclear. V gave up 6 bases and J gave up 7 bases, with 13 bases separating them. The CDR3 consists of 13 residues. Germline V gives CDR1 MDHEN, CDR2 SYDVKM. DNA of the CDR3: TGTGCCAGCAGCCCCTCTAGGTTGCAGCCCCAGCATTTT. It specifies CASSPSRLQPQHF. The variable domain in full, with the rest retrieved from reference TRBV28 and TRBJ1-5, is DVKVTQSSRYLVKRTGEKVFLECVQDMDHENMFWYRQDPGLGLRLIYFSYDVKMKEKGDIPEGYSVSREKKERFSLILESASTNQTSMYLCASSPSRLQPQHFGDGTRLSIL.